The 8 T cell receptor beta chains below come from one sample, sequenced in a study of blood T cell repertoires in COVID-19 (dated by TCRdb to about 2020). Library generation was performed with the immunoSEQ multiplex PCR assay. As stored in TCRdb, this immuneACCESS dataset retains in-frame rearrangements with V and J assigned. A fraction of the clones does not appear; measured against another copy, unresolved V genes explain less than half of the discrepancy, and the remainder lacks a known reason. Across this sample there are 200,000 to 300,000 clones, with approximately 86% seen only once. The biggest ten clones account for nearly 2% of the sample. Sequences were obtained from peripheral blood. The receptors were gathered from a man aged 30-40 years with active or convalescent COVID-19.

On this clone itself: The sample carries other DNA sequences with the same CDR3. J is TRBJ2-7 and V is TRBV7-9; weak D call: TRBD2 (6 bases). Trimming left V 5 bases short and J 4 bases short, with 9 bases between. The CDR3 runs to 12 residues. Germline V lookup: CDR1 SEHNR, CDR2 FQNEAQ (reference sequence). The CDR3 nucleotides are TGTGCCAGCAGCCCCGGGGGTTACGAGCAGTACTTC. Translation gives CASSPGGYEQYF.

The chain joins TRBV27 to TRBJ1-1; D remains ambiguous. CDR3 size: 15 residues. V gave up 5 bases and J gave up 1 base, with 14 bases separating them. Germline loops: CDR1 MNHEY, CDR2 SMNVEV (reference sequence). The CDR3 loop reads CASSPIGAGNTEAFF. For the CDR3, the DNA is TGTGCCAGCAGTCCCATCGGTGCCGGGAACACTGAAGCTTTCTTT.

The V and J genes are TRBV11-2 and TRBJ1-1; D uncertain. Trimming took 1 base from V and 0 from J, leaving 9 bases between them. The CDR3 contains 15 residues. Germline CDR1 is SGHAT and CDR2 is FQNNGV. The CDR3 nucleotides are TGTGCCAGCAGCTTAGGCTTGAGTATGAACACTGAAGCTTTCTTT. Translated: CASSLGLSMNTEAFF.

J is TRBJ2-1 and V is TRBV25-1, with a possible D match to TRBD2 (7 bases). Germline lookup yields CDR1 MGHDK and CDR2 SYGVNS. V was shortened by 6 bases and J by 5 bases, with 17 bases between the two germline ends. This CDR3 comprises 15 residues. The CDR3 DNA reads TGTGCCAGCAGCACCTCTAGGGGGGGACACAATGAGCAGTTCTTC. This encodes CASSTSRGGHNEQFF.

The CDR3 DNA reads TGTGCCAGCAGCGCCCTGGTGAGTTCTGGAAACACCATATATTTT. It yields the protein CASSALVSSGNTIYF. This chain joins TRBV9 and TRBJ1-3; no reliable D call. In germline, CDR1 is SGDLS, CDR2 YYNGEE. This CDR3 has 15 residues. The V gene lost 3 bases and the J gene lost 1 base, with 11 bases spanning the gap.

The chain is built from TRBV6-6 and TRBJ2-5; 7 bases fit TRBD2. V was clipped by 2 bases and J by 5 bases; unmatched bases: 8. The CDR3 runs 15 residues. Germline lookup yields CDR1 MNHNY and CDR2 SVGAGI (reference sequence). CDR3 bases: TGTGCCAGCAGTTACGGGCGGGGGATAGGGGAGACCCAGTACTTC. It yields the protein CASSYGRGIGETQYF.

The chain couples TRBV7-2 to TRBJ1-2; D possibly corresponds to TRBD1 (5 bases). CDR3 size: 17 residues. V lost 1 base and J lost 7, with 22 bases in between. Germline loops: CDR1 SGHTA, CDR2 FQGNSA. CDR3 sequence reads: CASSLGSGFPIKAGYTF. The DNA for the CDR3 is TGTGCCAGCAGCTTAGGGTCAGGGTTCCCAATTAAGGCTGGCTACACCTTC. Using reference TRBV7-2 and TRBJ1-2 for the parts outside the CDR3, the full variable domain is GAGVSQSPSNKVTEKGKDVELRCDPISGHTALYWYRQSLGQGLEFLIYFQGNSAPDKSGLPSDRFSAERTGGSVSTLTIQRTQQEDSAVYLCASSLGSGFPIKAGYTFGSGTRLTVV.

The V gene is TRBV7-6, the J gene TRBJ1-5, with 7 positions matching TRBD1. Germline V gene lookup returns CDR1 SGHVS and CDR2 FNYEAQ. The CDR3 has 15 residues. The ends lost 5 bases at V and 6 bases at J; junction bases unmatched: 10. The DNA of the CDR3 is TGTGCCAGCAGCGCGAGCACAGGGGTCAGTCAGCCCCAGCATTTT. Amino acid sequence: CASSASTGVSQPQHF.